What follows are 4 T cell receptor beta chains derived from one specimen sequenced in a study of memory CD4+ T cells and cytomegalovirus serostatus. Repertoires were generated with immunoSEQ multiplex PCR, while TCRdb's copy carries only in-frame clones and drops some. The sample records just under 40,000 clones, over 65% being singletons. The sort gate was single viable CD3+CD4+CD8-CD45RO+ cells for memory CD4+ T cells. The specimen was memory CD4+ T cells from blood. The receptors here all came from an adult in good health and CMV-seronegative.

In nucleotides, the CDR3 is TGTGCCAGTACCACCGGAGGACGGTTATTTCAATTCGGGGGAAACACCATATATTTT. It translates to CASTTGGRLFQFGGNTIYF. V is TRBV19 and J is TRBJ1-3; the D is unclear. Trimming pared 7 bases from V and 4 bases from J, leaving 29 bases between. The CDR3 length is 19 residues. The germline gives CDR1 LNHDA, CDR2 SQIVND (reference sequence).

The chain links TRBV7-6 to TRBJ1-5; TRBD1 might be the D (5 bases). Trimming took 5 bases from V and 4 from J, leaving 24 bases between them. The CDR3 has 18 amino acids. Per germline, CDR1 SGHVS and CDR2 FNYEAQ. The CDR3 here is CASSPSRSTVTRNQPQHF. CDR3 DNA: TGTGCCAGCAGCCCTTCCAGATCGACAGTCACCCGTAATCAGCCCCAGCATTTT.

This chain uses TRBV5-1 with TRBJ2-2; the D gene is possibly TRBD2 (5 bases). Looked up from germline, CDR1 is SGHRS and CDR2 is YFSETQ. The CDR3 consists of 15 residues. V lost 0 bases to trimming and J lost 1 base, with 7 bases between them. Here the CDR3 reads CASSLDAGNTGELFF. The CDR3 bases are TGCGCCAGCAGCTTGGATGCGGGGAACACCGGGGAGCTGTTTTTT.

The V and J genes are TRBV6-5 and TRBJ1-2; D is uncertain. This CDR3 is 12 amino acids long. The ends were cut back, 5 bases at V and 6 bases at J, with 10 bases in the middle. Germline V gene data show CDR1 as MNHEY and CDR2 as SVGAGI. The CDR3 bases are TGTGCCAGCAGTGACCCCCTCAATGGCTACACCTTC. Amino acids: CASSDPLNGYTF.